Given below is one T cell receptor beta chain in context. The antigen is not known. The source of the sample is a study of CD8 T cells in Susac syndrome. Notes on the study in general: TCR sequencing and HLA analysis covered a relatively small number of individuals.

The CDR3 contains 13 residues. Trimming cost V 3 bases and J 3 bases, with 8 bases left between them. Controls were age- and sex-matched healthy donors. With random hexamers, 0.5 to 1 ug RNA was reverse transcribed. TCR beta CDR3 was amplified by immunoSEQ covering 54 Vbeta and 13 Jbeta. From the immunoSEQ multiplex PCR reads, TCRdb called clonotypes with MiXCR, one entry per CDR3 protein. The sample contains about 60,000 distinct CDR3 sequences, about 92% of which appear only once. This clonotype originated in a human donor in good health. The chain joins TRBV12-3 or TRBV12-4 to TRBJ1-1; D gene unclear. Sequencing input: CD8+ T cells from PBMCs. CDR3 in amino acids: CASSFSGDTEAFF. The CDR3 DNA is TGTGCCAGCAGTTTCTCTGGGGACACTGAAGCTTTCTTT.